This TCR beta chain was recovered during a study of T cells in Graves' hyperthyroidism and ophthalmopathy. Amplified TCR beta CDR3 regions came from RNA transcripts. First-round RT-PCR of the TCR CDR3 relied on the HTBI primer set. TCRdb used MiXCR to reprocess the multiplex PCR reads, holding one entry per CDR3 protein. The table includes about 260,000 distinct CDR3 sequences, approximately 16% detected once. Study-wide points: Peripheral blood also featured most of the thyroid clonotypes expanded above 0.001.

Diagnoses were established using clinical symptoms, serum thyroxine and TRAb, thyroid ultrasound and orbital computed tomography. As regards this clonotype: Its cognate antigen is unknown.

The ends were cut back, 7 bases at V and 3 bases at J, with 13 bases in the middle. Germline CDR1 is MGHRA and CDR2 is YSYEKL. The CDR3 sequence is 15 residues long. The TCR sequence derives from a woman aged 18-29 years with Graves' ophthalmopathy. The sequencing input was blood. The V and J genes are TRBV4-1 and TRBJ2-6; no clear D gene. CDR3 bases: TGCGCCAGCACAAGGATAGGTATTGGGGCCAACGTCCTGACTTTC. Amino acids: CASTRIGIGANVLTF.